This TCR beta chain was documented in a study of blood T cell repertoires in COVID-19. Overall study context: PBMCs, B-cell-depleted T cells, or T cells provided the cDNA or gDNA that made up the material.

A Seattle source enrolled patients during active infection and followed them longitudinally. V was pared by 4 bases and J by 2 bases, with 20 bases between. The germline V gene encodes CDR1 LGHNA and CDR2 YNFKEQ. The CDR3 runs to 17 residues. Only in-frame clones appear in the TCRdb table, and some are missing; sequencing was by immunoSEQ multiplex PCR. The top ten hold approximately 0.62% of the sample, which has about 170,000 clones, about 87% seen once. The rearrangement joins TRBV4-2 to TRBJ1-2; TRBD1 might be the D (5 bases). This clonotype was sampled from a man aged 55-75 years with COVID-19, enrolled during active disease. Input material: peripheral blood. The CDR3 coding sequence is TGTGCCAGCAGCCTAAACACACGGAGGGGTACGAACTATGGCTACACCTTC. Protein sequence: CASSLNTRRGTNYGYTF.